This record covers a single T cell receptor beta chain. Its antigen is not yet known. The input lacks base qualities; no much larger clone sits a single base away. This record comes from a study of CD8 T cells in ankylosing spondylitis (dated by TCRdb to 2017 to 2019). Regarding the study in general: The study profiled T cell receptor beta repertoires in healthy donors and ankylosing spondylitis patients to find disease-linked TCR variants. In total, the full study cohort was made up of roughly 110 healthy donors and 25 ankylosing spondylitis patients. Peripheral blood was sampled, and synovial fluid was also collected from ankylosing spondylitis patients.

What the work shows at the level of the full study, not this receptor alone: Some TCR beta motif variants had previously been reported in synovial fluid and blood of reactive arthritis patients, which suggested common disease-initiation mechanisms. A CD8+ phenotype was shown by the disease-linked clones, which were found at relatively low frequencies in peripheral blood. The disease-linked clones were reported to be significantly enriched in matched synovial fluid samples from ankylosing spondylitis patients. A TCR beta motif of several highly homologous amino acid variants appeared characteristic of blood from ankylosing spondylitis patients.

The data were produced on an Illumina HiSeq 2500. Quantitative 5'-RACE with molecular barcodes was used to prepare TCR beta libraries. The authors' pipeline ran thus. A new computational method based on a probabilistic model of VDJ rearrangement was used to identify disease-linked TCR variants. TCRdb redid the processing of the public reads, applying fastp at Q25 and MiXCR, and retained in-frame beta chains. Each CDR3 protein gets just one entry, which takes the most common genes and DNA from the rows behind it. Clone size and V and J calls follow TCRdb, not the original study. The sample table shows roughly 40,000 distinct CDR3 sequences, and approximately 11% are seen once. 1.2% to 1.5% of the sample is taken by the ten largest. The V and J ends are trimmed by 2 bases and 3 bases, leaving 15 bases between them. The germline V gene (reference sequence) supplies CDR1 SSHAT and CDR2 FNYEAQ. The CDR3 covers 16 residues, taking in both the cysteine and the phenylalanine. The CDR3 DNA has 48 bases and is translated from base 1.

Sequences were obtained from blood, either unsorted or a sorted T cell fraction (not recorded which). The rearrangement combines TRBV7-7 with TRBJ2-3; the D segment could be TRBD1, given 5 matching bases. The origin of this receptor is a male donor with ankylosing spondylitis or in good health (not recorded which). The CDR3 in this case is CASSLQGRQSTDTQYF. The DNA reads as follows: TGTGCCAGCAGCTTACAGGGTAGACAATCTACAGATACGCAGTATTTT.